Included here is one TCR beta chain sequence, with context. Per the authors' pipeline: Amplification of reference gene primers provided the estimated nucleated cell counts. Assay used: immunoSEQ multiplex PCR; TCRdb lists only in-frame clones, some missing. V, J and clone size are those of that table, while D and trimming were read from the DNA. The table has 450,000 to 500,000 clones, around 85% seen once. The CDR3 extends over 16 amino acids. CDR1 and CDR2 from the germline V gene are SGHRS and YFSETQ. After removal of 0 bases from V and 6 bases from J, the junction contained 6 bases not matched to a gene. The source of the sample is a study of blood T cell repertoires in COVID-19. Study details: The United States, Italy and Spain were the sources of the acute and convalescent COVID-19 samples. In each case, the material was cDNA or gDNA derived from T cells, B-cell-depleted T cells, or PBMCs.

The receptor was derived from an older woman who had recovered from COVID-19. The rearrangement joins TRBV5-1 to TRBJ2-3, with 11 positions matching TRBD1. Source material: PBMCs or T cells enriched from blood (not recorded which). CDR3 DNA sequence: TGCGCCAGCAGCTTGGCGGGACAGGGGGATTCGGATACGCAGTATTTT. The encoded protein is CASSLAGQGDSDTQYF.